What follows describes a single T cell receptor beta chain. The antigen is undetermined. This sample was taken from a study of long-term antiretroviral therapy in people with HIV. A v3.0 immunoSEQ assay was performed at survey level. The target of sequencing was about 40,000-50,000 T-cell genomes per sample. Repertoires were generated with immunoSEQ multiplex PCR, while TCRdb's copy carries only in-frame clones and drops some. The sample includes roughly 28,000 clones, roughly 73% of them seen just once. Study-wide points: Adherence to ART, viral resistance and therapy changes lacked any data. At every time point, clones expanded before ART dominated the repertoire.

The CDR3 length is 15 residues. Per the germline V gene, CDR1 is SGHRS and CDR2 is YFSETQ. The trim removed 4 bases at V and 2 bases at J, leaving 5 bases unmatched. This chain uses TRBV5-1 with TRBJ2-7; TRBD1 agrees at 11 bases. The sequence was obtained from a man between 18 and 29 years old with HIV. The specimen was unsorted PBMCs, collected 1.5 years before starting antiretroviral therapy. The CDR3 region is CASSPLGQGAYEQYF. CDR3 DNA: TGCGCCAGCAGCCCTCTGGGACAGGGGGCCTACGAGCAGTACTTC. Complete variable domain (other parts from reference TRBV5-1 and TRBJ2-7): KAGVTQTPRYLIKTRGQQVTLSCSPISGHRSVSWYQQTPGQGLQFLFEYFSETQRNKGNFPGRFSGRQFSNSRSEMNVSTLELGDSALYLCASSPLGQGAYEQYFGPGTRLTVT.